These 12 T cell receptor beta chains came from one sample sequenced in a study of shared T cell receptors in the human thymus. This table comes from immunoSEQ multiplex PCR, and its TCRdb copy is limited to in-frame clones, with some not included. The data contain about 660,000 clones, approximately 90% of them seen just once; the ten biggest clones take up roughly 0.0097%. The same sample was also used in a study of human thymus T cells.

The specimen sequenced was thymocytes. These receptors came from a boy younger than two with a congenital heart defect.

The chain couples TRBV5-1 to TRBJ2-3, with 8 bases that match TRBD2. The CDR3 covers 16 residues. The V gene's germline CDR1 is SGHRS and CDR2 YFSETQ. V shed 4 bases, J shed 2 bases, and the junction held 9 bases outside the gene matches. CDR3 region: CASSPSGRPFTDTQYF. For the CDR3, the DNA is TGCGCCAGCAGCCCCAGCGGGAGACCTTTCACAGATACGCAGTATTTT.

The rearrangement links TRBV5-6 to TRBJ2-7, with D unresolved. Germline CDR1 reads SGHDT; CDR2 reads YYEEEE. Trimming shortened V by 0 bases and J by 7 bases, and 14 bases separated the two germline ends. This CDR3 region has 14 residues. DNA of the CDR3: TGTGCCAGCAGCTTGGTGTCAGGTAGTGGGGAGCAGTACTTC. Translated, it gives CASSLVSGSGEQYF.

The gene calls are TRBV5-6 and TRBJ2-4, with D perhaps matching TRBD2 (6 bases). Germline lookup yields CDR1 SGHDT and CDR2 YYEEEE. The V and J ends lost 1 base and 6 bases respectively, with 23 bases between them. The CDR3 runs 18 residues. This chain's CDR3 is CASSLKSGPTSRANIQYF. In DNA form, the CDR3 reads TGTGCCAGCAGCTTGAAAAGCGGGCCAACCTCTAGGGCAAACATTCAGTACTTC.

V gene TRBV2 combines with J gene TRBJ2-7; D may be TRBD2 (6 bases). CDR1 is SNHLY and CDR2 is FYNNEI in the germline V gene. This CDR3 spans 16 amino acids. Trimming took 0 bases from V and 6 from J, leaving 18 bases between them. The CDR3 bases are TGTGCCAGCAGTGAAGCAGGGGACTCCGCCGATACCGAGCAGTACTTC. Translating gives CASSEAGDSADTEQYF.

The V and J genes are TRBV5-1 and TRBJ1-4; TRBD1 matches at 10 bases. Germline CDR1 is SGHRS and CDR2 is YFSETQ. The CDR3 loop spans 18 amino acids. Trimming at V came to 0 bases and at J to 6 bases, leaving 11 bases not matched to a gene. The CDR3, as DNA: TGCGCCAGCAGCTTGGGACAGGGGGCGCTGGCTGAAGATGAAAAACTGTTTTTT. This translates into CASSLGQGALAEDEKLFF.

The V and J genes are TRBV7-8 and TRBJ2-7; 12 bases fit TRBD2. The CDR3 runs to 17 residues. The V gene's germline CDR1 is SGHVS and CDR2 FQNEAQ. V gave up 2 bases and J gave up 3 bases; unmatched junction bases: 8. DNA of the CDR3: TGTGCCAGCAGCTTAAGGCCGGGACTAGCGGGTGTCTACGAGCAGTACTTC. This gives the protein CASSLRPGLAGVYEQYF.

CDR3 loop: CASSFVGRPNKETQYF. The CDR3 DNA is TGTGCCAGCAGCTTCGTGGGGAGGCCAAACAAAGAGACCCAGTACTTC. The gene calls are TRBV7-9 and TRBJ2-5; D perhaps matches TRBD2 (6 bases). V gave up 3 bases and J gave up 3 bases, with 17 bases separating them. The CDR3 totals 16 residues. Germline assignment: CDR1 SEHNR and CDR2 FQNEAQ (reference sequence). The full variable domain, completed using reference TRBV7-9 and TRBJ2-5, is DTGVSQNPRHKITKRGQNVTFRCDPISEHNRLYWYRQTLGQGPEFLTYFQNEAQLEKSRLLSDRFSAERPKGSFSTLEIQRTEQGDSAMYLCASSFVGRPNKETQYFGPGTRLLVL.

J is TRBJ2-1 and V is TRBV7-3, with D possibly matching TRBD2 (7 bases). Trimming removed 2 bases at V and 0 bases at J, with 14 bases between. Per the germline V gene, CDR1 is SGHTA and CDR2 is FQGTGA. There are 17 residues in the CDR3. CDR3 DNA sequence: TGTGCCAGCAGCTTACGGACTAGGGGGACCTCCTACAATGAGCAGTTCTTC. This gives the protein CASSLRTRGTSYNEQFF.

This rearrangement joins TRBV25-1 to TRBJ2-5, with TRBD2 matching over 7 bases. Trimming removed 4 bases from V and 6 bases from J; junction bases left unmatched: 17. CDR3 length: 17 residues. The germline V gene encodes CDR1 MGHDK and CDR2 SYGVNS. CDR3 region: CASSARIRTSGPKTQYF. CDR3 coding DNA: TGTGCCAGCAGTGCCCGAATTCGGACTAGTGGACCCAAGACCCAGTACTTC.

This clone appeared a single time. One end of the junction varies from germline; a read error may be responsible. The chain employs TRBV6-1 and TRBJ2-7; a weak D match, TRBD2 (5 bases). CDR1 and CDR2 from the germline V gene are MNHNS and SASEGT. The CDR3 totals 15 residues. The chain's CDR3 is CASSEERKTTYEQYF. The CDR3 region has the DNA TGTGCCAGCAGCGAAGAGCGGAAAACTACCTACGAGCAGTACTTC.

The CDR3 here is CASSYMDRPSGNTIYF. The CDR3 nucleotides are TGTGCCAGCAGTTACATGGACAGACCCTCTGGAAACACCATATATTTT. The chain uses TRBV6-6 and TRBJ1-3, with TRBD1 as a possible D gene (6 bases). V was cut by 2 bases and J by 0 bases, with 11 bases left in between. CDR3 length equals 16 residues. CDR1 is MNHNY and CDR2 is SVGAGI in the germline V gene (reference sequence).

This chain connects TRBV27 to TRBJ2-1; TRBD2 is a possible D gene (6 bases). The V end lost 10 bases, the J end lost 10 bases, and 17 bases lay between the germline ends. Germline loops: CDR1 MNHEY, CDR2 SMNVEV (reference sequence). The CDR3 has 12 amino acids. The CDR3 spells CATSVVAGEQFF. The DNA of the CDR3 is TGTGCCACCAGCGTAGTCGCGGGGGAGCAGTTCTTC.